Here is one T cell receptor beta chain with its context. The record originates from a study of cytomegalovirus exposure and HLA in healthy donors. The PCR used 60 Vbeta and 13 Jbeta primers. Measured with immunoSEQ multiplex PCR; TCRdb has only the in-frame clones, and not every one. Of around 110,000 clones listed, approximately 58% were seen once; the top ten hold about 2.2%. This CDR3 spans 13 amino acids. CDR1 is MNHNS, CDR2 SASEGT, per germline. V lost 7 bases and J lost 9; bases outside the gene matches: 9. This rearrangement joins TRBV6-1 to TRBJ2-1, with 7 nucleotides matching TRBD1. Sequencing used PBMCs. The sequence was obtained from a young woman in good health and CMV-seronegative. The CDR3 is CASTRDRKGEQFF. The CDR3 nucleotides are TGTGCCAGCACCCGGGACAGAAAGGGTGAGCAGTTCTTC.